A single T cell receptor (beta chain) is shown here with its context. There are 15 residues in the CDR3. Losses at the gene ends were 3 bases for V and 2 bases for J; bases not matched to a gene: 4. Germline V gene data show CDR1 as SGHNT and CDR2 as YYREEE (reference sequence). The data originate from a study of blood T cell repertoires in COVID-19. On the study more broadly: COVID-19 samples, acute and convalescent, were from the United States, Italy and Spain. Sample material is recorded as cDNA or gDNA derived from T cells, B-cell-depleted T cells, or PBMCs.

Per the original data handling: Nucleated cell number was recorded as an estimate derived from reference gene primer amplification. Profiled with immunoSEQ multiplex PCR; TCRdb holds only in-frame clones, not every one. V and J calls and clone size are those listed in that table; D and trimming were worked out from the DNA. Of 95,000 to 100,000 clones listed, 85% are singletons. The receptor was derived from a woman between 70 and 85 years old with active or convalescent COVID-19. The sample consisted of peripheral blood. This chain joins TRBV5-4 and TRBJ2-1; 8 bases agree with TRBD2. CDR3 bases: TGTGCCAGCAGCTCCGTAGCGGGGCCCTACAATGAGCAGTTCTTC. Encoded protein: CASSSVAGPYNEQFF.